What follows is one T cell receptor beta chain and its context. Its antigen is unknown. V was trimmed by 0 bases and J by 11 bases, leaving 11 bases between them. Looked up from germline, CDR1 is SGHRS and CDR2 is YFSETQ. The CDR3 contains 12 residues. Next came a second PCR, run for about 6 to 11 cycles, which used a sample-barcoded 5' primer along with a J-beta primer mix. Researchers report that each sample yielded at least 2.5 million CDR3-containing paired-end reads. TCRdb reprocessed the 5' RACE reads with MiXCR, giving one entry per CDR3 protein. Among 1,500,000 or so distinct CDR3 sequences listed, roughly 60% were seen once. This specimen comes from a study of blood T cells in healthy people across ages. General study results and limits: Aged donors had fewer naive CD4+ cells and lower diversity than long-lived donors. Diversity figures derived from one million T cells were judged to underestimate the true value.

The chain links TRBV5-1 to TRBJ2-5; D uncertain. The receptor was isolated from a man aged 18 to 35 in good health. The sample consisted of blood. The DNA for the CDR3 is TGCGCCAGCAGCTTGGACAGCAGTCTGCAGTACTTC. It is translated as CASSLDSSLQYF.